These T cell receptor beta chains were read from a single sample in a study of T-cell memory formation after mild COVID-19. MiXCR, applied by TCRdb to the 5' RACE reads, yields one record per CDR3 protein. The sample has 560,000 or so distinct CDR3 sequences; approximately 15% are singletons. Sequencing was carried out using PBMCs or a T cell subset sorted from them (not recorded which). The receptors were sampled from an adult woman who had mild COVID-19 (a few samples of this study predate the infection). Cell type and time point are not known. Each CDR3 is given with its conserved first and last residue. D genes are given only for firm matches. Rows may omit the clone size; those that give it use once, few, many or a size class.

length	V	D	size	J	CDR3	DNA
18	TRBV18	.	few	TRBJ1-1	CASSPRALGNTGNTEAFF	TGTGCCAGCTCACCACGAGCCCTAGGGAACACGGGGAACACTGAAGCTTTCTTT
15	TRBV27	.	.	TRBJ1-5	CASSFGGGFNQPQHF	TGTGCCAGCAGTTTTGGGGGGGGGTTCAATCAGCCCCAGCATTTT
14	TRBV5-1	.	few	TRBJ1-5	CASSTGHQNQPQHF	TGCGCCAGCAGCACGGGACATCAGAATCAGCCCCAGCATTTT
17	TRBV6-6	.	few	TRBJ1-3	CASSNYRDLTSGNTIYF	TGTGCCAGCAGTAATTACAGGGATTTAACCTCTGGAAACACCATATATTTT
17	TRBV3-1	.	.	TRBJ2-5	CASSPMPPLAVQETQYF	TGTGCCAGCAGCCCGATGCCCCCGTTAGCGGTACAAGAGACCCAGTACTTC
13	TRBV20-1	TRBD1	.	TRBJ2-5	CSARGQGAETQYF	TGCAGTGCTAGAGGCCAGGGGGCAGAGACCCAGTACTTC
13	TRBV4-2	.	.	TRBJ1-2	CASSQVVYEGYTF	TGTGCCAGCAGCCAAGTTGTTTACGAGGGCTACACCTTC
14	TRBV7-9	TRBD1	.	TRBJ1-5	CASSRGDRAQPQHF	TGTGCCAGCAGCCGCGGGGACAGGGCACAGCCCCAGCATTTT
15	TRBV7-2	.	few	TRBJ2-4	CASSLTALAKNIQYF	TGTGCCAGCAGCTTAACAGCCTTAGCCAAAAACATTCAGTACTTC
16	TRBV11-3	.	.	TRBJ2-3	CASSSPDRLFTDTQYF	TGTGCCAGCAGCTCACCTGACAGGCTATTCACAGATACGCAGTATTTT
15	TRBV12-3/TRBV12-4	.	many	TRBJ2-1	CASSWGGRGSDEQFF	TGTGCCAGCAGCTGGGGGGGCCGGGGTAGTGATGAGCAGTTCTTC
16	TRBV24-1	.	.	TRBJ1-5	CATSDLSGPGNQPQHF	TGTGCCACCAGTGATTTGTCAGGCCCGGGCAATCAGCCCCAGCATTTT
15	TRBV19	TRBD2	few	TRBJ2-3	CASSIVLAGDYTQYF	TGTGCCAGTAGTATAGTACTAGCGGGAGACTATACGCAGTATTTT
14	TRBV18	TRBD1	.	TRBJ2-7	CASSPRGPIYEQYF	TGTGCCAGCTCACCTAGGGGGCCAATTTACGAGCAGTACTTC
13	TRBV30	.	few	TRBJ2-1	CACAPWQDNEQFF	TGTGCCTGTGCGCCGTGGCAGGACAATGAGCAGTTCTTC
15	TRBV5-1	.	.	TRBJ1-2	CASSYGEVELYGYTF	TGCGCCAGCAGTTATGGGGAAGTGGAACTCTATGGCTACACCTTC
13	TRBV12-3/TRBV12-4	.	.	TRBJ2-7	CASSPPVGLEQYF	TGTGCCAGCAGTCCTCCGGTGGGTCTCGAGCAGTACTTC
17	TRBV27	TRBD1	.	TRBJ2-2	CASSLRDRVPNTGELFF	TGTGCCAGCAGTTTACGGGACAGGGTCCCGAACACCGGGGAGCTGTTTTTT
15	TRBV7-6	TRBD1	few	TRBJ1-5	CASSKGTGTNQPQHF	TGTGCCAGCAGCAAGGGGACAGGGACCAATCAGCCCCAGCATTTT
15	TRBV19	TRBD1	.	TRBJ2-3	CASSGQGAWADTQYF	TGTGCCAGTTCGGGACAGGGGGCTTGGGCAGATACGCAGTATTTT
15	TRBV20-1	TRBD2	.	TRBJ2-7	CSAPLLRGEVYEQYF	TGCAGTGCTCCCCTGCTCCGGGGGGAAGTCTACGAGCAGTACTTC
16	TRBV5-1	TRBD2	.	TRBJ2-2	CASSGGLAGSVGELFF	TGCGCCAGCAGCGGGGGACTAGCGGGATCAGTCGGGGAGCTGTTTTTT
12	TRBV3-1	.	.	TRBJ1-2	CASEGGNYGYTF	TGTGCCAGCGAGGGAGGGAACTATGGCTACACCTTC
15	TRBV5-1	TRBD2	few	TRBJ2-5	CASREGLATSETQYF	TGCGCCAGCAGAGAGGGACTAGCGACATCGGAGACCCAGTACTTC
13	TRBV12-3/TRBV12-4	.	.	TRBJ2-5	CASSLVREETQYF	TGTGCCAGCAGTTTGGTTAGGGAAGAGACCCAGTACTTC